The 18 T cell receptor beta chains given below trace back to one sample, sequenced in a study of blood T cell repertoires in COVID-19. Only in-frame clones appear in the TCRdb table, and some are missing; sequencing was by immunoSEQ multiplex PCR. The sample holds roughly 290,000 clones, 89% seen once. The sample comprised PBMCs or T cells enriched from blood (not recorded which). The receptors were gathered from a woman aged 40-49 years who had recovered from COVID-19.

The chain combines TRBV25-1 with TRBJ1-2, with TRBD1 identical over 7 bases. The V gene end was trimmed by 4 bases and the J gene end by 4 bases; junction bases not matched to a gene: 3. The CDR3 spans 13 residues. Germline assignment: CDR1 MGHDK and CDR2 SYGVNS. This chain's CDR3 is CASSARQGYGYTF. CDR3 coding DNA: TGTGCCAGCAGTGCAAGACAGGGCTATGGCTACACCTTC.

V gene TRBV5-1 combines with J gene TRBJ2-3, with D possibly matching TRBD1 (6 bases). V was pared by 4 bases and J by 9 bases, with 15 bases between. Germline V lookup: CDR1 SGHRS, CDR2 YFSETQ. This CDR3 is built from 13 residues. DNA for the CDR3: TGCGCCAGCAGCGCCTCATTTCAGGGGACGCAGTATTTT. Its translation: CASSASFQGTQYF.

The V gene is TRBV11-2, the J gene TRBJ1-2; 10 nucleotides align to TRBD1. Germline CDR1 reads SGHAT; CDR2 reads FQNNGV. The CDR3 length is 17 residues. V dropped 4 bases and J dropped 5; count of bases not matched to a gene: 13. As DNA, the CDR3 is TGTGCCAGCAGCTCCGGGACAGGGGTTTTAACATGGTATGGCTACACCTTC. Translating gives CASSSGTGVLTWYGYTF.

The genes are TRBV7-9 and TRBJ2-7; D remains ambiguous. Germline V gives CDR1 SEHNR, CDR2 FQNEAQ (reference sequence). This CDR3 is built from 13 residues. Trimming shortened V by 5 bases and J by 3 bases, and 11 bases separated the two germline ends. CDR3 DNA sequence: TGTGCCAGCAGCGCTAGTGGGTTCTACGAGCAGTACTTC. It yields the protein CASSASGFYEQYF.

The rearrangement uses TRBV4-1 and TRBJ1-2; 12 nucleotides line up with TRBD1. CDR1 MGHRA and CDR2 YSYEKL come from the germline V gene. The length of the CDR3 is 17 residues. The ends lost 0 bases at V and 4 bases at J; junction bases unmatched: 6. In nucleotides, the CDR3 is TGCGCCAGCAGCCAAGACGGGACAGGGGGCTTATCCTATGGCTACACCTTC. Amino acid sequence: CASSQDGTGGLSYGYTF.

CDR3 DNA: TGTGCCAGCAGCGTAGCTAGCGGGAGAGGGGAAGAGACCCAGTACTTC. Protein sequence: CASSVASGRGEETQYF. V usage is TRBV9 and J usage is TRBJ2-5; TRBD2 matches 10 bases. Per the germline V gene, CDR1 is SGDLS and CDR2 is YYNGEE. The CDR3 is made up of 16 amino acids. Trimming removed 0 bases from V and 3 bases from J; junction bases left unmatched: 5.

The chain recombines TRBV5-1 with TRBJ2-7; 12 bases align to TRBD1. Germline CDR1 reads SGHRS; CDR2 reads YFSETQ. The CDR3 covers 14 residues. J was trimmed by 7 bases and V by 3 bases; bases with no gene match: 5. CDR3 in DNA: TGCGCCAGCAGCTCCGGGACAGGGGGCGAAGAGCAGTACTTC. Translating gives CASSSGTGGEEQYF.

This rearrangement joins TRBV7-8 to TRBJ1-6; D gene unclear. There are 13 residues in the CDR3. Germline CDR1 reads SGHVS; CDR2 reads FQNEAQ. V was pared by 3 bases and J by 7 bases, with 7 bases between. Here the CDR3 DNA reads TGTGCCAGCAGCTTGCGAGGGAATTCACCCCTCCACTTT. Amino acids: CASSLRGNSPLHF.

This chain joins TRBV6-4 and TRBJ2-2; D unresolved. Trimming left V 3 bases short and J 5 bases short, with 13 bases between. This CDR3 is built from 15 residues. Germline V gene sequence: CDR1 MRHNA, CDR2 SNTAGT. The CDR3 reads CASSEHASSTGELFF. DNA of the CDR3: TGTGCCAGCAGTGAGCACGCTTCGAGTACCGGGGAGCTGTTTTTT.

The chain has TRBV6-5 and TRBJ1-1, with TRBD1 identical over 7 bases. After removal of 6 bases from V and 4 bases from J, the junction contained 2 bases not matched to a gene. The CDR3 consists of 12 residues. CDR1 and CDR2 from the germline V gene are MNHEY and SVGAGI. The CDR3 DNA sequence: TGTGCCAGCAGGCAGGGGGGCACTGAAGCTTTCTTT. It specifies CASRQGGTEAFF.

V and J are TRBV11-2 and TRBJ1-6, with D perhaps matching TRBD1 (5 bases). Between the trimmed V and J ends, which lost 1 base and 8 bases, there was a span of 6 bases. Germline values: CDR1 SGHAT, CDR2 FQNNGV. The CDR3 sequence is 13 residues long. The CDR3 sequence: CASSLVGDSPLHF. In nucleotides, the CDR3 is TGTGCCAGCAGCTTAGTAGGGGATTCACCCCTCCACTTT.

V and J are TRBV6-5 and TRBJ2-2; 7 nucleotides align to TRBD1. The CDR3 totals 15 residues. Trimming cost V 5 bases and J 4 bases; bases outside gene matches: 7. Germline assignment: CDR1 MNHEY and CDR2 SVGAGI. The CDR3 region is CASSPRGQPTGELFF. The CDR3 bases are TGTGCCAGCAGTCCTAGGGGACAGCCCACCGGGGAGCTGTTTTTT.

The chain employs TRBV19 and TRBJ1-2; the match to TRBD1 covers 10 bases. After removal of 5 bases from V and 7 bases from J, the junction contained 7 bases not matched to a gene. This CDR3 spans 14 amino acids. Per the germline V gene, CDR1 is LNHDA and CDR2 is SQIVND (reference sequence). The CDR3 coding sequence is TGTGCCAGTAGTCGCCTGGGACAGGGGCCTGGCTACACCTTC. This encodes CASSRLGQGPGYTF.

This clone was detected only once. The rearrangement links TRBV4-1 to TRBJ2-7; D not resolved. CDR1 MGHRA and CDR2 YSYEKL come from the germline V gene. The V end lost 0 bases, the J end lost 2 bases, and 11 bases lay between the germline ends. The CDR3 runs to 15 residues. CDR3 in amino acids: CASSQDEGRTYEQYF. The DNA of the CDR3 is TGCGCCAGCAGCCAAGATGAAGGCAGGACCTACGAGCAGTACTTC.

The chain employs TRBV12-5 and TRBJ1-6, with D uncertain. Trimming removed 1 base from V and 8 bases from J, with 6 bases in between. The CDR3 is made up of 13 amino acids. Germline assignment: CDR1 LGHNT and CDR2 FRNRAP. CDR3 residues: CASGLEGDSPLHF. In DNA form, the CDR3 reads TGTGCTAGTGGTTTGGAGGGAGATTCACCCCTCCACTTT.

The chain joins TRBV5-1 to TRBJ1-1, with 9 bases aligning to TRBD1. Losses at the gene ends were 5 bases for V and 1 base for J; bases not matched to a gene: 3. The CDR3 is 14 residues long. Per the germline V gene, CDR1 is SGHRS and CDR2 is YFSETQ. The CDR3 DNA reads TGCGCCAGCAGGGGACAGGGTCAGAACACTGAAGCTTTCTTT. Translation: CASRGQGQNTEAFF. The complete variable domain, with remaining parts taken from reference TRBV5-1 and TRBJ1-1, reads KAGVTQTPRYLIKTRGQQVTLSCSPISGHRSVSWYQQTPGQGLQFLFEYFSETQRNKGNFPGRFSGRQFSNSRSEMNVSTLELGDSALYLCASRGQGQNTEAFFGQGTRLTVV.

The chain couples TRBV5-5 to TRBJ1-3, with 7 bases matching TRBD1. The V gene's germline CDR1 is SGHKS and CDR2 YYEKEE (reference sequence). This CDR3 contains 16 residues. V dropped 4 bases and J dropped 1; count of bases not matched to a gene: 8. In DNA form, the CDR3 reads TGTGCCAGCAGCACGGAGACAGGGACTTCTGGAAACACCATATATTTT. Its translation is CASSTETGTSGNTIYF. Based on the CDR3 plus reference TRBV5-5 and TRBJ1-3, the full variable domain is DAGVTQSPTHLIKTRGQQVTLRCSPISGHKSVSWYQQVLGQGPQFIFQYYEKEERGRGNFPDRFSARQFPNYSSELNVNALLLGDSALYLCASSTETGTSGNTIYFGEGSWLTVV.

The chain joins TRBV4-1 to TRBJ1-2, with D possibly matching TRBD1 (6 bases). Trimming pared 1 base from V and 4 bases from J, leaving 7 bases between. CDR1 is MGHRA, CDR2 YSYEKL, per germline. The CDR3 has 13 residues. For the CDR3, the DNA is TGCGCCAGCAGCCAAGCACAGGGCTATGGCTACACCTTC. It specifies CASSQAQGYGYTF.